One and the same sample provided the 23 T cell receptor beta chains below, sequenced in a study of T cells in women clearing cervical HPV infection. Method: immunoSEQ multiplex PCR; TCRdb's copy keeps in-frame clones and lacks some. In all, the sample yields about 19,000 clones. What was sequenced was blood buffy coat. The source of these receptors is a woman aged 18 to 69 with a cervical HPV16 infection that either progressed to CIN3+ or cleared (not recorded which).

About this clone: The CDR3 is cut off 3 residues early in the read; its end comes from the germline J gene. J is TRBJ2-3 and V is TRBV6-1; TRBD2 aligns across 8 bases. The germline gives CDR1 MNHNS, CDR2 SASEGT. V lost 3 bases, J lost 4 bases, and 9 bases stayed unmatched. This CDR3 spans 16 amino acids. The CDR3 here is CASSELGGGNSDTQYF. CDR3 bases read: TGTGCCAGCAGTGAGTTGGGCGGGGGGAATTCAGATACG.

Note on this clone: The sequenced fragment ends 3 residues before the CDR3 boundary, so the rest is inferred from the germline J gene. The chain couples TRBV7-2 to TRBJ2-5; TRBD1 might be the D (6 bases). V was shortened by 1 base and J by 1 base, with 10 bases between the two germline ends. Germline V gene data show CDR1 as SGHTA and CDR2 as FQGNSA. This CDR3 has 15 residues. CDR3 sequence: CASSLVTGPQETQYF. Partial CDR3 DNA: TGTGCCAGCAGCTTAGTAACAGGGCCCCAAGAGACC.

Of note for this clone: Coverage ceases 3 residues before the CDR3 finishes, and the germline J gene fills in the end. The V and J genes are TRBV5-1 and TRBJ1-1; no clear D gene. The germline CDR1 and CDR2 sequences are SGHRS and YFSETQ. Trimming took 0 bases from V and 0 from J, leaving 6 bases between them. The CDR3 runs to 14 residues. The CDR3 loop reads CASSLGHLNTEAFF. CDR3 bases read: TGCGCCAGCAGCTTGGGACACTTGAACACTGAA.

Points on this clone: The observed sequence ends 3 residues before the CDR3 terminus, with the missing tail filled in from the germline J gene. The chain joins TRBV20-1 to TRBJ2-5, with D maybe TRBD2 (5 bases). The CDR3 totals 12 residues. V was pared by 6 bases and J by 4 bases, with 12 bases between. CDR1 is DFQATT, CDR2 SNEGSKA, per germline (reference sequence). The covered CDR3 bases are TGCAGTGCCCCGGGGTGGCGAGAGACC. This gives the protein CSAPGWRET. The entire CDR3 is CSAPGWRETQYF.

CDR3 DNA (partial): TGTGCCAGCAGCCTACAGGGACTACGCACAGATACG. Translating it yields CASSLQGLRTDT. The entire CDR3 reads CASSLQGLRTDTQYF. The V and J genes are TRBV7-3 and TRBJ2-3; tentatively, D is TRBD2 (7 bases). Read sequence stops 3 residues before the CDR3 end, and the germline J gene provides the missing end. Germline-derived CDR1 and CDR2 are SGHTA and FQGTGA. Trimming removed 5 bases from V and 1 base from J, with 13 bases in between. The CDR3 contains 15 residues.

A note on this clone: The read terminates 3 residues before the CDR3 end, so the remaining end is supplied by the germline J gene. This chain joins TRBV5-4 and TRBJ2-1; 7 bases match TRBD2. The V gene's germline CDR1 is SGHNT and CDR2 YYREEE (reference sequence). With 4 bases clipped from V and 7 bases from J, the junction kept 2 bases outside the gene matches. This CDR3 has 12 amino acids. CDR3 residues: CASSRLANEQFF. The covered CDR3 bases are TGTGCCAGCAGCAGACTAGCAAATGAG.

With respect to this clone: The read terminates 3 residues ahead of where the CDR3 ends, so the germline J gene completes it. V gene TRBV5-1 combines with J gene TRBJ1-4; the D gene is possibly TRBD1 (6 bases). Germline V gene sequence: CDR1 SGHRS, CDR2 YFSETQ. Between the trimmed V and J ends, which lost 0 bases and 0 bases, there was a span of 9 bases. The CDR3 is 16 amino acids. The CDR3 region is CASSLGGPATNEKLFF. The sequenced CDR3 bases are TGCGCCAGCAGCTTGGGGGGGCCAGCAACTAATGAAAAA.

Details on this clone: Sequencing ends 3 residues short of the CDR3 end; the germline J gene provides the rest. The V call is TRBV7-9, the J call TRBJ1-4; D is uncertain. Germline V gives CDR1 SEHNR, CDR2 FQNEAQ (reference sequence). The CDR3 loop spans 15 amino acids. Trimming stripped 5 bases from V and 5 bases from J, with 15 bases between. The CDR3 sequence is CASSAPRGGNEKLFF. The DNA read from the CDR3 is TGTGCCAGCAGCGCCCCGAGAGGCGGAAATGAAAAA.

Measured by frequency, this clone is medium-sized. The CDR3 extends 3 residues past the end of the read, so its final part is completed from the germline J gene. The chain employs TRBV19 and TRBJ2-7; 7 bases align to TRBD1. Germline assignment: CDR1 LNHDA and CDR2 SQIVND (reference sequence). The CDR3 runs to 16 residues. V was clipped by 1 base and J by 4 bases; unmatched bases: 10. The sequenced part of the CDR3 DNA is TGTGCCAGTAGTATAGCCTACAGGGGTGAAGGATACGAG. Amino acids: CASSIAYRGEGYE. The CDR3 reads in full as CASSIAYRGEGYEQYF.

In terms of frequency, this clone is medium-sized. The CDR3 end is not reached by the read, which stops 3 residues before it; the germline J gene fills it in. The chain uses TRBV18 and TRBJ2-3, with a tentative D call TRBD2 (6 bases). The CDR3 runs to 13 residues. Per the germline V gene, CDR1 is KGHSH and CDR2 is LQKENI. V was pared by 5 bases and J by 8 bases, with 14 bases between. The sequenced part of the CDR3 DNA is TGTGCCAGCTCATTACGGGACTTCGGTACG. It is translated as CASSLRDFGT. The complete CDR3 sequence is CASSLRDFGTQYF.

With regard to this clone: The CDR3 is cut off 3 residues early in the read; its end comes from the germline J gene. This chain links TRBV5-1 with TRBJ2-3; TRBD2 aligns across 7 bases. The CDR3 loop spans 14 amino acids. The junction had 5 bases not matched to a gene; V was cut back by 3 bases and J by 4 bases. The germline V gene has CDR1 SGHRS and CDR2 YFSETQ. The CDR3 bases that were read are TGCGCCAGCAGCTGGATCCGGGGGGCAGATACG. It translates to CASSWIRGADT. The CDR3 in full is CASSWIRGADTQYF.

Concerning this clone: The observed sequence ends 3 residues before the CDR3 terminus, with the missing tail filled in from the germline J gene. V and J are TRBV6-1 and TRBJ2-2; 7 bases are shared with TRBD1. CDR1 and CDR2 (germline): MNHNS, SASEGT. Trimming cost V 1 base and J 2 bases; bases outside gene matches: 4. This CDR3 region has 16 residues. The CDR3 loop is CASSEVGQFNTGELFF. The CDR3 bases that were read are TGTGCCAGCAGTGAAGTGGGACAGTTCAACACCGGGGAG.

On this clone itself: The read ends 3 residues shy of where the CDR3 ends; the end is completed using the germline J gene. The V call is TRBV5-6, the J call TRBJ2-3; possible D gene TRBD2, 6 bases. The CDR3 length is 14 residues. V lost 5 bases and J 1 base, leaving 11 bases between the germline ends. CDR1 and CDR2 from the germline V gene are SGHDT and YYEEEE. CDR3 bases read: TGTGCCAGCAGTCCATGGGGGGGCACAGATACG. Its protein product is CASSPWGGTDT. The whole CDR3 sequence is CASSPWGGTDTQYF.

In the case of this clone: Sequencing ends 3 residues short of the CDR3 end; the germline J gene provides the rest. The J gene is TRBJ2-2, the V gene TRBV12-3 or TRBV12-4; tentative D call: TRBD2 (7 bases). CDR3 length: 13 amino acids. Trimming took off 5 bases at V and 4 bases at J, with 8 bases between the two ends. The CDR3 DNA, read in part, is TGTGCCAGCAGTCGGGGGGCCACCGGGGAG. Amino acid sequence: CASSRGATGE. The whole CDR3 sequence reads CASSRGATGELFF.

A word on this clone: The read ends 3 residues shy of where the CDR3 ends; the end is completed using the germline J gene. The rearrangement links TRBV10-3 to TRBJ2-7; D is perhaps TRBD2 (6 bases). CDR1 and CDR2 from the germline V gene are ENHRY and SYGVKD. The CDR3 loop spans 14 amino acids. V was cut by 10 bases and J by 4 bases, with 20 bases left in between. CDR3 DNA (partial): TGTGCCACAGACCACGGGGCGCGGGGATACGAG. Amino acid sequence: CATDHGARGYE. The entire CDR3 sequence reads CATDHGARGYEQYF.

In the case of this clone: Read coverage stops 3 residues before the CDR3 terminus; the germline J gene supplies the remainder. The rearrangement joins TRBV19 to TRBJ1-2; a weak D match, TRBD1 (6 bases). The CDR3 spans 16 residues. The germline V gene encodes CDR1 LNHDA and CDR2 SQIVND (reference sequence). The ends were cut back, 4 bases at V and 2 bases at J, with 17 bases in the middle. The CDR3 bases that were read are TGTGCCAGTAGTAAGGCCCAGGGGAGCCAAAACTATGGC. This gives the protein CASSKAQGSQNYG. The whole CDR3 sequence reads CASSKAQGSQNYGYTF.

The covered CDR3 bases are TGTGCCAGCAGTGGGGGCCGGGGGGGGCGAGGGGAAAAA. It is translated as CASSGGRGGRGEK. The full CDR3 protein reads CASSGGRGGRGEKLFF. This rearrangement joins TRBV6-1 to TRBJ1-4; maybe TRBD1 (6 bases). The read ends 3 residues early relative to the CDR3; the germline J gene fills the gap. This CDR3 region has 16 residues. The V and J ends lost 4 bases and 8 bases respectively, with 20 bases between them. From germline, CDR1 is MNHNS and CDR2 SASEGT.

CDR3 sequence: CASSFGDKNTGELFF. The DNA read from the CDR3 is TGTGCCAGCAGCTTCGGCGACAAGAACACCGGGGAG. The V and J genes are TRBV7-2 and TRBJ2-2; D not resolved. The sequence runs out 3 residues before the end of the CDR3; the remainder is reconstructed from the germline J gene. Germline V gene sequence: CDR1 SGHTA, CDR2 FQGNSA. Between the trimmed V and J ends, which lost 3 bases and 1 base, there was a span of 9 bases. The CDR3 spans 15 residues.

Of note for this clone: The CDR3 is cut off 3 residues early in the read; its end comes from the germline J gene. The chain recombines TRBV4-1 with TRBJ2-6; 8 nucleotides line up with TRBD1. Trimming removed 2 bases from V and 0 bases from J; junction bases left unmatched: 0. The CDR3 is 16 residues long. From germline, CDR1 is MGHRA and CDR2 YSYEKL. The CDR3 bases that were read are TGCGCCAGCAGCCAAACAGGGGGCTCTGGGGCCAACGTC. This translates into CASSQTGGSGANV. The whole CDR3 sequence is CASSQTGGSGANVLTF.

About this clone: The read terminates 3 residues ahead of where the CDR3 ends, so the germline J gene completes it. This chain links TRBV7-8 with TRBJ2-1, with D possibly matching TRBD1 (5 bases). The length of the CDR3 is 17 residues. V was trimmed by 5 bases and J by 0 bases, leaving 17 bases between them. Germline values: CDR1 SGHVS, CDR2 FQNEAQ. The CDR3 sequence is CASSPQGAASSYNEQFF. Incomplete CDR3 DNA: TGTGCCAGCAGCCCCCAAGGGGCGGCTAGCTCCTACAATGAG.

Comments on this clone: With the read ending 3 residues before the CDR3 end, the germline J gene is used to fill in that end. The chain couples TRBV28 to TRBJ2-3; 9 bases fit TRBD2. Germline values: CDR1 MDHEN, CDR2 SYDVKM. With 7 bases clipped from V and 5 bases from J, the junction kept 7 bases outside the gene matches. This CDR3 is 14 amino acids long. The DNA read from the CDR3 is TGTGCCAGCACCTCGCCAGCGGGGGGAGATACG. As protein: CASTSPAGGDT. The CDR3 reads in full as CASTSPAGGDTQYF.

Of note for this clone: The read finishes 3 residues shy of the CDR3 end, and the germline J gene is used to complete it. The V and J genes are TRBV18 and TRBJ2-1, with D perhaps TRBD1 (7 bases). Trimming took 6 bases from V and 6 from J, leaving 21 bases between them. CDR3 length: 16 residues. Germline CDR1 KGHSH, CDR2 LQKENI. The part of the CDR3 DNA that was read is TGTGCCAGCTCCCCGAGAGCAGGGGGGCCTTTCAATGAG. It codes for CASSPRAGGPFNE. The full-length CDR3 reads as CASSPRAGGPFNEQFF.

Concerning this clone itself: The read comes to an end 3 residues before the CDR3 does, leaving the germline J gene to fill in the end. The same CDR3 also results from other DNA sequences found in this sample. The rearrangement joins TRBV18 to TRBJ2-5, with 12 bases that match TRBD2. V shed 0 bases and J 5 bases; nucleotides not matched to a gene: 4. The CDR3 is 16 residues long. Germline loops: CDR1 KGHSH, CDR2 LQKENI. The sequenced part of the CDR3 DNA is TGTGCCAGCTCACCACCAGGACTAGCGGGGCAGGAGACC. It yields the protein CASSPPGLAGQET. The full CDR3 protein reads CASSPPGLAGQETQYF.